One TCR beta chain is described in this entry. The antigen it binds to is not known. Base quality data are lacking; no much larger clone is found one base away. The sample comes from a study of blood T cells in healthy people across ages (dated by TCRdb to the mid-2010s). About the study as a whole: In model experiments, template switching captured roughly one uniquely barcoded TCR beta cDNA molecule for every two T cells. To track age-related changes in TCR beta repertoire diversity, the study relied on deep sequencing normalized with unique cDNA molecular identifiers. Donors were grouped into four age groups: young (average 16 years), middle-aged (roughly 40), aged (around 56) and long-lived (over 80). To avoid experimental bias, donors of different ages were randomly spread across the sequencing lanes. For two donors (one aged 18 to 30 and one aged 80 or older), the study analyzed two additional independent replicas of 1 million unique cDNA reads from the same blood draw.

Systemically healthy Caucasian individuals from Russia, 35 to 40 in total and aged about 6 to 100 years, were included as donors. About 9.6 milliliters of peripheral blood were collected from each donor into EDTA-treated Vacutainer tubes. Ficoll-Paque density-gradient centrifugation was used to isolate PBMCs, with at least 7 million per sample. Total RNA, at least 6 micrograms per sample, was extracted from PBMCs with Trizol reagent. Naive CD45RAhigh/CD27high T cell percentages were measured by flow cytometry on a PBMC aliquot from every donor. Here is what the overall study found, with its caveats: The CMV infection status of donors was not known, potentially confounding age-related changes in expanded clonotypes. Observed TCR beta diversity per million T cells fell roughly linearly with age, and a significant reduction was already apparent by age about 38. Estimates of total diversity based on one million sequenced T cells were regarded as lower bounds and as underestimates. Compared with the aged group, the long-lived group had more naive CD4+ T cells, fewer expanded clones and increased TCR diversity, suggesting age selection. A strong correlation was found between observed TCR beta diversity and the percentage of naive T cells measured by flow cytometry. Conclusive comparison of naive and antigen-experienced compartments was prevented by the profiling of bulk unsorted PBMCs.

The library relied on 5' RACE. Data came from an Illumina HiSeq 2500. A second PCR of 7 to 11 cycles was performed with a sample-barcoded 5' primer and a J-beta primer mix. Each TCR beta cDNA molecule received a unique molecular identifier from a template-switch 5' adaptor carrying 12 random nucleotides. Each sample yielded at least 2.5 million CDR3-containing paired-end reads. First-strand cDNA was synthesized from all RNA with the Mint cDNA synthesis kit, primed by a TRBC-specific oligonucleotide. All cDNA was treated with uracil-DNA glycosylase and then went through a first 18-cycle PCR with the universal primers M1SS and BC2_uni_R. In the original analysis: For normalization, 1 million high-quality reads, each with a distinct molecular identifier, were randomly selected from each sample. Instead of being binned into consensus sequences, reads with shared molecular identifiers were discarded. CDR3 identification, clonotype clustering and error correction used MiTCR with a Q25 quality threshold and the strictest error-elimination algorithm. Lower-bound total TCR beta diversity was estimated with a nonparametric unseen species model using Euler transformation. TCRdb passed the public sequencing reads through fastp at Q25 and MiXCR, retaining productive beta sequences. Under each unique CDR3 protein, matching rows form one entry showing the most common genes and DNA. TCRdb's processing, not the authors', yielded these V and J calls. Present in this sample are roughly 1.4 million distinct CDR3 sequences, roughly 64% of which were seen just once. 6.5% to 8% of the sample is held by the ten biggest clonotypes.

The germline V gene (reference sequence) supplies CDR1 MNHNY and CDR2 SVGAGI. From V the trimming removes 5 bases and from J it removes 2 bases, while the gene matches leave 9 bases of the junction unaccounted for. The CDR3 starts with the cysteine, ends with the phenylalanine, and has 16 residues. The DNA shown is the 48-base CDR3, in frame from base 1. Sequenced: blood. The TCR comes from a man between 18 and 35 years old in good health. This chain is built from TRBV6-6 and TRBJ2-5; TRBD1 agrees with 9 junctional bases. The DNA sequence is TGTGCCAGCAGTCCCCGAGCCGGGACAGGGCAAGAGACCCAGTACTTC. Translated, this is CASSPRAGTGQETQYF.